The 5 T cell receptor beta chains in this list originate from one sample, sequenced in a study of early T cells in non-severe SARS-CoV-2 infection. TCRdb redid the calling of the 5' RACE reads with MiXCR, one entry per CDR3 protein. The profile covers fewer than 50,000 distinct CDR3 sequences, with 12% appearing a single time and roughly a sixth taken by the ten largest. The sequenced material came from whole blood. The receptors here all came from an adult who was a healthcare worker with PCR-confirmed SARS-CoV-2 infection or an uninfected control (not recorded which).

This clonotype was observed many times. The chain carries TRBV7-3 and TRBJ1-1; D ambiguous. Trimming stripped 6 bases from V and 1 base from J, with 12 bases between. The germline V gene has CDR1 SGHTA and CDR2 FQGTGA. The CDR3 loop spans 14 amino acids. This CDR3 is CASRPGPGNTEAFF. CDR3 DNA sequence: TGTGCCAGCAGACCAGGACCCGGGAACACTGAAGCTTTCTTT.

This clonotype occurred a few times. The genes are TRBV20-1 and TRBJ2-1, with TRBD2 matching 12 bases. V shed 6 bases, J shed 5 bases, and the junction held 14 bases outside the gene matches. The CDR3 consists of 17 residues. Germline values: CDR1 DFQATT, CDR2 SNEGSKA (reference sequence). CDR3 region: CSAPDELAGGPHNEQFF. Written as DNA, the CDR3 is TGCAGTGCCCCGGACGAGCTAGCGGGGGGGCCCCACAATGAGCAGTTCTTC.

This clonotype was seen ten or more times. The chain has TRBV4-1 and TRBJ2-1, with a weak D call TRBD2 (6 bases). The CDR3 has 16 amino acids. Per the germline V gene, CDR1 is MGHRA and CDR2 is YSYEKL. V was clipped by 1 base and J by 6 bases, with 16 bases between them. DNA of the CDR3: TGCGCCAGCAGCCAAGTCCCCGCGGGGCCCTCCAATGAGCAGTTCTTC. It yields the protein CASSQVPAGPSNEQFF.

This clonotype was detected ten times or more. V and J are TRBV11-2 and TRBJ2-3, with D possibly being TRBD2 (6 bases). There are 15 residues in the CDR3. The germline gives CDR1 SGHAT, CDR2 FQNNGV. Trimming removed 5 bases from V and 1 base from J, with 13 bases in between. CDR3 coding DNA: TGTGCCAGCAGCCAATGGCGGGGCGGCACAGATACGCAGTATTTT. This gives the protein CASSQWRGGTDTQYF.

In its sample, this clonotype was seen a few times. This sequence joins TRBV5-4 and TRBJ2-3; weak D call: TRBD2 (5 bases). In germline, CDR1 is SGHNT, CDR2 YYREEE (reference sequence). V lost 5 bases and J 0 bases, leaving 10 bases between the germline ends. There are 14 residues in the CDR3. The CDR3 DNA is TGTGCCAGCAGGTCGGGGAGAAGCACAGATACGCAGTATTTT. It is translated as CASRSGRSTDTQYF.